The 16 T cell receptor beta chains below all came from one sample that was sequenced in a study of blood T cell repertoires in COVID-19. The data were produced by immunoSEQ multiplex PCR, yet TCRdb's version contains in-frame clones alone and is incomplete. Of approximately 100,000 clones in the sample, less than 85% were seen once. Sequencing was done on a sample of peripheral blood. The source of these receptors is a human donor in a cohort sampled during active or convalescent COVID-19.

The CDR3 protein is CASSYSGLGGGELFF. CDR3 DNA sequence: TGTGCCAGCAGTTACTCGGGACTAGGAGGCGGGGAGCTGTTTTTT. The V call is TRBV6-2 or TRBV6-3, the J call TRBJ2-2; 8 positions match TRBD2. Germline V gives CDR1 MNHEY, CDR2 SVGEGT. V lost 0 bases and J lost 7; bases outside the gene matches: 4. The CDR3 has 15 amino acids.

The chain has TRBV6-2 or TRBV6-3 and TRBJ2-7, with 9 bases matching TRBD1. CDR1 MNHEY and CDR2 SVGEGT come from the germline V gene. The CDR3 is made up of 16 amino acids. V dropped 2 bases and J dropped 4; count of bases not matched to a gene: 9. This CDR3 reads CASSYGTRTGAYEQYF. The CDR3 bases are TGTGCCAGCAGTTACGGGACGAGGACAGGGGCGTACGAGCAGTACTTC.

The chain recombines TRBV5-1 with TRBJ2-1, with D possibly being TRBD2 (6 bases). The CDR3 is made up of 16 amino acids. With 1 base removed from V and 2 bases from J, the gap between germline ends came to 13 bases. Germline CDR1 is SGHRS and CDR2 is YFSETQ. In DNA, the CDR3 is TGCGCCAGCAGCTTGTATGCGGGAAGGGCCTACAATGAGCAGTTCTTC. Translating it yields CASSLYAGRAYNEQFF.

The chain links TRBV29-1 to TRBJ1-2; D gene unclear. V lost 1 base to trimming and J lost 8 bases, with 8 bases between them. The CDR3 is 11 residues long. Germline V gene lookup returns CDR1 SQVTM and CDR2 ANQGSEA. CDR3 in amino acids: CSVEGPQGYTF. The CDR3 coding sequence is TGCAGCGTTGAAGGCCCCCAGGGCTACACCTTC.

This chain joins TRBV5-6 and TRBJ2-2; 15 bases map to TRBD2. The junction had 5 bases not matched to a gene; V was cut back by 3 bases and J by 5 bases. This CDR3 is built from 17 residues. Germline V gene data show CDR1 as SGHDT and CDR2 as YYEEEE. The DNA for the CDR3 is TGTGCCAGCAGCTGGGGACTAGCGGGAGGATTGACCGGGGAGCTGTTTTTT. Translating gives CASSWGLAGGLTGELFF.

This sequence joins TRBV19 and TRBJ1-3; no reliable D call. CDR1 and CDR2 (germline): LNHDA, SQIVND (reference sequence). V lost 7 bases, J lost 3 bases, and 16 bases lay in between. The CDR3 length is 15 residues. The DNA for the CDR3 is TGTGCCAGTAAGGGAGGCAGTCCGCATGGAAACACCATATATTTT. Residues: CASKGGSPHGNTIYF.

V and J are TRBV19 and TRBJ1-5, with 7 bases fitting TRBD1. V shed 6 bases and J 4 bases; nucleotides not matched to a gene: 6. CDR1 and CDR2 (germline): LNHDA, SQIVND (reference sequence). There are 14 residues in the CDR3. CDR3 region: CASSEGQLNQPQHF. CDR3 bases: TGTGCCAGTAGCGAGGGACAGTTGAATCAGCCCCAGCATTTT.

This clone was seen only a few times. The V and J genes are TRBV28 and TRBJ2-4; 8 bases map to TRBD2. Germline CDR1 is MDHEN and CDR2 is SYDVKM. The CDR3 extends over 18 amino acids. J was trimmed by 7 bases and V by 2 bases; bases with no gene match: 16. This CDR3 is CASSLPLAEVTYGNIQYF. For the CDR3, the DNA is TGTGCCAGCAGTTTACCACTAGCGGAGGTCACTTACGGGAACATTCAGTACTTC.

In DNA, the CDR3 is TGTGCCAGCAGTTTCGGCACCATATATTTT. This encodes CASSFGTIYF. The rearrangement joins TRBV28 to TRBJ1-3, with unresolved D. V lost 3 bases, J lost 9 bases, and 3 bases lay in between. The length of the CDR3 is 10 residues. Germline lookup yields CDR1 MDHEN and CDR2 SYDVKM.

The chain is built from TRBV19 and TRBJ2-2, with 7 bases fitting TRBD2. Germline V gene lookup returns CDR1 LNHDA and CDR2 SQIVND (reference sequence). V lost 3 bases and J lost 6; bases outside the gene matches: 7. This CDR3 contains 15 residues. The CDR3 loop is CASSIWASGAGELFF. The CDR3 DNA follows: TGTGCCAGTAGTATCTGGGCTAGCGGCGCCGGGGAGCTGTTTTTT.

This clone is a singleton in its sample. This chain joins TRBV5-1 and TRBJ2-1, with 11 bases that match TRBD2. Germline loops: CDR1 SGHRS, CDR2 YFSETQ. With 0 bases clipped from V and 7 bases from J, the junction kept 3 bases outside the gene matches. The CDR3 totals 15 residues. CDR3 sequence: CASSLGLAGKNEQFF. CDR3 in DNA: TGCGCCAGCAGCTTGGGACTAGCGGGGAAAAATGAGCAGTTCTTC. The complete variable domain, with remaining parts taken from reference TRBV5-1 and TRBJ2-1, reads KAGVTQTPRYLIKTRGQQVTLSCSPISGHRSVSWYQQTPGQGLQFLFEYFSETQRNKGNFPGRFSGRQFSNSRSEMNVSTLELGDSALYLCASSLGLAGKNEQFFGPGTRLTVL.

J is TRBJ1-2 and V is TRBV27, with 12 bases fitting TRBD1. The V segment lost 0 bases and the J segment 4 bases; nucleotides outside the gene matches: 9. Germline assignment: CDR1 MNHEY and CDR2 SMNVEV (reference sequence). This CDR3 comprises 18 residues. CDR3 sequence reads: CASSLSTRDRGRAYGYTF. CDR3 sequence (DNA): TGTGCCAGCAGTTTATCGACCCGGGACAGGGGGCGCGCCTATGGCTACACCTTC.

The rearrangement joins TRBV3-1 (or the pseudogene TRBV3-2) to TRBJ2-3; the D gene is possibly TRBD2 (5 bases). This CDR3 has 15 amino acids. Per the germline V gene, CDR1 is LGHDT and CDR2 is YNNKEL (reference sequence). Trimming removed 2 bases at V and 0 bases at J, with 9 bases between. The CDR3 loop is CASSQQRSSTDTQYF. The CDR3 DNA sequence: TGTGCCAGCAGCCAACAGCGGTCTAGCACAGATACGCAGTATTTT.

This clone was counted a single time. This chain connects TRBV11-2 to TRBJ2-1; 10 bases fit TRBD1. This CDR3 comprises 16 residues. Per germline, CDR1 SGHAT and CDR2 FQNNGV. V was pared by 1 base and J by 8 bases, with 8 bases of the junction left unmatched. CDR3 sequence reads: CASSLAGGQGVDEQFF. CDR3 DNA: TGTGCCAGCAGCTTAGCCGGTGGACAGGGGGTCGATGAGCAGTTCTTC.

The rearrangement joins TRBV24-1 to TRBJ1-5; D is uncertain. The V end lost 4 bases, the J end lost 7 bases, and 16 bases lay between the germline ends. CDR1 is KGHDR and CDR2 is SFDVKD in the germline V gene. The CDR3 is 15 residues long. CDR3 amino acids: CATSDGTRSLQPQHF. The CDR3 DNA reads TGTGCCACCAGTGACGGTACCCGAAGCCTACAGCCCCAGCATTTT.

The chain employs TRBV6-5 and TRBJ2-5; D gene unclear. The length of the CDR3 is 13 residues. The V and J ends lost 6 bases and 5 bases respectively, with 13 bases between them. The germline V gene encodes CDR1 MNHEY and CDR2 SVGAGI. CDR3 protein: CASRLTGRETQYF. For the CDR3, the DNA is TGTGCCAGCAGGCTGACGGGTCGGGAGACCCAGTACTTC.